This T cell receptor beta chain was captured by sequencing in a study of cytomegalovirus exposure and HLA in healthy donors. Broader study findings: A missense variant in DCLRE1C was later tied to TCR beta V- and J-gene trimming.

Trimming cost V 0 bases and J 0 bases; bases outside gene matches: 2. The CDR3 spans 15 residues. The germline CDR1 and CDR2 sequences are SGDLS and YYNGEE. Primers: 60 Vbeta forward and 13 Jbeta reverse. This table comes from immunoSEQ multiplex PCR, and its TCRdb copy is limited to in-frame clones, with some not included. The sample data list about 46,000 clones. About this clone: Its antigen is unknown.

The source of this sequence is a woman in her thirties or forties in good health and CMV-seronegative. The chain couples TRBV9 to TRBJ2-5; 7 nucleotides agree with TRBD2. The sequenced sample was PBMCs. DNA for the CDR3: TGTGCCAGCAGCGTAGCTGGGAGGGACCAAGAGACCCAGTACTTC. As protein: CASSVAGRDQETQYF.